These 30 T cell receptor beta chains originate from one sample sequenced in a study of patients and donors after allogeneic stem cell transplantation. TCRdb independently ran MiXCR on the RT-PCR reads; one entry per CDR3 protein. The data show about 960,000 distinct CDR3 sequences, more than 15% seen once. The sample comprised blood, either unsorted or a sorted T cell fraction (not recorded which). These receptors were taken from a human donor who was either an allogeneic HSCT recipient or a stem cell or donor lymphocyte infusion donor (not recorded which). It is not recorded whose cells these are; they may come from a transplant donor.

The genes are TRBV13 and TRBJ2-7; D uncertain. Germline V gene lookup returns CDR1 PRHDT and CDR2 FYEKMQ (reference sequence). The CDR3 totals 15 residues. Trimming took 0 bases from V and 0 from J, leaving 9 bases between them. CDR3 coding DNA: TGTGCCAGCAGCTTAGGACCCCTCCTCTCCTACGAGCAGTACTTC. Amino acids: CASSLGPLLSYEQYF.

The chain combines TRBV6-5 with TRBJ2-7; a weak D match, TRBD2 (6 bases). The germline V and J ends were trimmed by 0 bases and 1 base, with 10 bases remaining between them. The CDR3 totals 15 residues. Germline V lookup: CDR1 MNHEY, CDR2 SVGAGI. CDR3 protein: CASSYSRGESYEQYF. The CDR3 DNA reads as TGTGCCAGCAGTTACTCACGCGGGGAGTCCTACGAGCAGTACTTC.

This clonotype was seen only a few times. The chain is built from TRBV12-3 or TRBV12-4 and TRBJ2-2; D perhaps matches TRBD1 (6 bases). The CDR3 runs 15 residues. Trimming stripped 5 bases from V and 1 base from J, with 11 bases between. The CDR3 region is CASSNRDQNTGELFF. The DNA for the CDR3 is TGTGCCAGCAGTAACAGGGACCAGAACACCGGGGAGCTGTTTTTT.

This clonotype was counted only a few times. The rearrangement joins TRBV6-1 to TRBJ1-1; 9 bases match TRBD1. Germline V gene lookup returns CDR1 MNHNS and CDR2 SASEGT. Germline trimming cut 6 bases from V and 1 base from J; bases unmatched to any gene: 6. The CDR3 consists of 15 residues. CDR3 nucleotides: TGTGCCAGCAGCCCCCCGGGACAGGGGAACACTGAAGCTTTCTTT. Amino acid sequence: CASSPPGQGNTEAFF.

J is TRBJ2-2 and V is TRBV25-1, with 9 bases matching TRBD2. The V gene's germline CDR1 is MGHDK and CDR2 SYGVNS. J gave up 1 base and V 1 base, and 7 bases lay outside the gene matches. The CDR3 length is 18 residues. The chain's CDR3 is CASSEWWSSGKNTGELFF. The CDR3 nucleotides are TGTGCCAGCAGTGAATGGTGGTCTAGCGGGAAGAACACCGGGGAGCTGTTTTTT.

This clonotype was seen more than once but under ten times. CDR3 in amino acids: CASSQDRGQGNYGYTF. The CDR3, as DNA: TGTGCCAGCAGCCAAGATAGGGGACAGGGAAACTATGGCTACACCTTC. This chain connects TRBV4-2 to TRBJ1-2; 9 bases line up with TRBD1. J gave up 2 bases and V 0 bases, and 4 bases lay outside the gene matches. CDR1 is LGHNA, CDR2 YNFKEQ, per germline. The CDR3 loop spans 16 amino acids.

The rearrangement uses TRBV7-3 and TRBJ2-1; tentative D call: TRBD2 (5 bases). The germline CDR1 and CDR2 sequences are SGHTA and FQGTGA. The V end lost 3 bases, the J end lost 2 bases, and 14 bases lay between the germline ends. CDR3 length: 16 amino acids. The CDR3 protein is CASSFNGKAAYNEQFF. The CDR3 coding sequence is TGTGCCAGCAGCTTTAACGGGAAGGCTGCCTACAATGAGCAGTTCTTC.

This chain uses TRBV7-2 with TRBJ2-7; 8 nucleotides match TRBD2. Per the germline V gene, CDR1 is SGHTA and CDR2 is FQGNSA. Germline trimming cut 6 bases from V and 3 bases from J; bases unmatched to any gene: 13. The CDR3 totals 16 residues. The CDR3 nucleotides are TGTGCCAGCAGTTCTCGGCGGGGCCTAGCGGGCTACGAGCAGTACTTC. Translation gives CASSSRRGLAGYEQYF.

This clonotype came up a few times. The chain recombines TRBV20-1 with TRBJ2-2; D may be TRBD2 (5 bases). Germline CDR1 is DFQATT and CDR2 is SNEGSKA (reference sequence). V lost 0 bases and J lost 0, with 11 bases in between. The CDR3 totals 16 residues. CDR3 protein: CSARDRRRTNTGELFF. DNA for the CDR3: TGCAGTGCTAGAGATCGCCGGAGGACGAACACCGGGGAGCTGTTTTTT.

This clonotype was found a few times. The CDR3 sequence is CASRKVTEAFF. CDR3 bases: TGTGCCAGCAGGAAAGTCACTGAAGCTTTCTTT. This chain uses TRBV25-1 with TRBJ1-1; D remains unclear. CDR1 is MGHDK and CDR2 is SYGVNS in the germline V gene. The CDR3 runs 11 residues. V lost 6 bases and J 4 bases, leaving 6 bases between the germline ends.

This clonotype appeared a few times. The DNA for the CDR3 is TGTGCCAGCAGTTTAGAAGGGGGGCTTCGTCAGCCCCAGCATTTT. It codes for CASSLEGGLRQPQHF. J is TRBJ1-5 and V is TRBV27, with a possible D match to TRBD1 (6 bases). The CDR3 loop spans 15 amino acids. Trimming cost V 2 bases and J 6 bases, with 14 bases left between them. Looked up from germline, CDR1 is MNHEY and CDR2 is SMNVEV (reference sequence).

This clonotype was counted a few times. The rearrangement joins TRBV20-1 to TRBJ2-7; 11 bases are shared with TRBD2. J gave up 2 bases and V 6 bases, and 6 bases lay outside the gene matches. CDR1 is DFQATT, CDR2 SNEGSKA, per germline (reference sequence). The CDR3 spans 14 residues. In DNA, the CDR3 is TGCAGTGCAAAAATAGCGGGAGGGGCCTACGAGCAGTACTTC. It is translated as CSAKIAGGAYEQYF.

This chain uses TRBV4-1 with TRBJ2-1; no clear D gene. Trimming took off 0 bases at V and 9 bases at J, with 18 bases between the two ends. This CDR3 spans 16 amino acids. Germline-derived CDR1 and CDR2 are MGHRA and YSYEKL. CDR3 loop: CASSQENFLPNGEQFF. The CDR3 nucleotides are TGCGCCAGCAGCCAAGAAAACTTTTTGCCGAACGGTGAGCAGTTCTTC.

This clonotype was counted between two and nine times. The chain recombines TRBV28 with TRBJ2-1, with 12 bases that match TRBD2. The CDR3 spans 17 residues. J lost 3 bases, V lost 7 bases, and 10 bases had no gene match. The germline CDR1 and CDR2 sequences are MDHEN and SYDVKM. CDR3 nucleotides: TGTGCCAGCACCTGGACTAGCGGGACCGTATTCTACAATGAGCAGTTCTTC. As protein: CASTWTSGTVFYNEQFF.

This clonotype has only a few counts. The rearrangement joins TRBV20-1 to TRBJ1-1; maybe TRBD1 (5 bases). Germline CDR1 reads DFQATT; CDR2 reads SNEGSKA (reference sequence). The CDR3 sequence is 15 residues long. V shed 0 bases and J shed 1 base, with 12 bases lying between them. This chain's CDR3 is CSARDRGTGNTEAFF. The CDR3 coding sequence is TGCAGTGCTAGAGATCGGGGGACGGGGAACACTGAAGCTTTCTTT.

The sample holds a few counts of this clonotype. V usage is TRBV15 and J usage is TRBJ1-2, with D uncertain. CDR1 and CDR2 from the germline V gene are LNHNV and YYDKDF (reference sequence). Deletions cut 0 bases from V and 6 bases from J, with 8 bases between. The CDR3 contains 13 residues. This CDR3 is CATSRDRTHGYTF. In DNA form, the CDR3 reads TGTGCCACCAGCAGAGATCGTACTCATGGCTACACCTTC.

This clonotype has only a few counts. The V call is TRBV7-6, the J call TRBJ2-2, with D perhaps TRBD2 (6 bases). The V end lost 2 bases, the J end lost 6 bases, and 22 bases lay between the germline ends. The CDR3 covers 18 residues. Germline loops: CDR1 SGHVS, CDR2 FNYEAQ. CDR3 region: CASSLFSSPNGSPGELFF. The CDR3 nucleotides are TGTGCCAGCAGCTTATTTTCTTCCCCTAACGGGAGCCCCGGGGAGCTGTTTTTT.

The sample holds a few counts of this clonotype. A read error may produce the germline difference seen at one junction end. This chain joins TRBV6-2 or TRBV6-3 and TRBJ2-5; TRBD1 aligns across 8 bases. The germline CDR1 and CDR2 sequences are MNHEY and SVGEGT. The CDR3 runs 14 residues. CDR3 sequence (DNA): TGTGCCAGCAGTAGGGGCAGGGGGCAAGGGACCCAGTACTTC. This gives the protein CASSRGRGQGTQYF.

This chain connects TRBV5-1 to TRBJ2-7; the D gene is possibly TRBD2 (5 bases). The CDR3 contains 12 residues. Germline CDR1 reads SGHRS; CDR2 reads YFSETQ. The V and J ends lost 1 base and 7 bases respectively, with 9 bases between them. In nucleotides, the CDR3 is TGCGCCAGCAGCTTGACGGGGTGGGAGCAGTACTTC. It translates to CASSLTGWEQYF.

The CDR3 DNA follows: TGCGCCAGCAGCTTGCGTGACTCGGGACAGACTAATTCACCCCTCCACTTT. It encodes CASSLRDSGQTNSPLHF. The V call is TRBV5-1, the J call TRBJ1-6; 7 bases line up with TRBD1. Losses at the gene ends were 1 base for V and 6 bases for J; bases not matched to a gene: 10. This CDR3 is built from 17 residues. Germline CDR1 SGHRS, CDR2 YFSETQ.

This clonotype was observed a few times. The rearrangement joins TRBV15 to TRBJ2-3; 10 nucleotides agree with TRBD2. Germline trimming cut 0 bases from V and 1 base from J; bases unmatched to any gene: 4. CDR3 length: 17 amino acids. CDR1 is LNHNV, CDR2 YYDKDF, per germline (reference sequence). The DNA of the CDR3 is TGTGCCACCAGCAGAGATCCGAGCGGGAGGGGCACAGATACGCAGTATTTT. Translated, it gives CATSRDPSGRGTDTQYF.

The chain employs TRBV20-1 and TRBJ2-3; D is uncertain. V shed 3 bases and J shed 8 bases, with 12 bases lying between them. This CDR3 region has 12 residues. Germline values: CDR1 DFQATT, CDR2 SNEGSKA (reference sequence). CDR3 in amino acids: CSASLGWSTQYF. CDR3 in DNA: TGCAGTGCTAGTCTGGGATGGAGTACGCAGTATTTT.

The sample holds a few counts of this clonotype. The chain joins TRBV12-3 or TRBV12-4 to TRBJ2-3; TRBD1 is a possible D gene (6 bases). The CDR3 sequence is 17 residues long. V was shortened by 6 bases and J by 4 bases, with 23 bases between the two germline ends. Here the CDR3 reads CASSPGEGALGADTQYF. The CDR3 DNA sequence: TGTGCCAGCAGCCCAGGGGAAGGGGCGCTCGGTGCAGATACGCAGTATTTT.

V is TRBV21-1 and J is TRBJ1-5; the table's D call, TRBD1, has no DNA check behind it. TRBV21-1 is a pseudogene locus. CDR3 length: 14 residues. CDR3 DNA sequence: TGTGCCAGCAGACAACGACAGGGCAATCAGCCCCAGCATTTT. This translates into CASRQRQGNQPQHF.

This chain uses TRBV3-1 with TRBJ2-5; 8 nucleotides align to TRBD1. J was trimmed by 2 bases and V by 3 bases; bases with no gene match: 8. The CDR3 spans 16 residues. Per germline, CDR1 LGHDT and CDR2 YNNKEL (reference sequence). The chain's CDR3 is CASSHGGRTGQETQYF. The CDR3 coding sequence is TGTGCCAGCAGCCATGGAGGAAGGACAGGGCAAGAGACCCAGTACTTC.

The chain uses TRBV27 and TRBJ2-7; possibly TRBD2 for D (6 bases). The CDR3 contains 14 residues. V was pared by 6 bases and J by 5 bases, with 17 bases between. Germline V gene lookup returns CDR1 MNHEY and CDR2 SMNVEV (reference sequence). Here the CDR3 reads CASSRTIPLNEQYF. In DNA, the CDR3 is TGTGCCAGCAGCAGGACTATCCCGCTCAACGAGCAGTACTTC.

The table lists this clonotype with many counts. CDR3 sequence: CASSYSRPSNEKLFF. The CDR3 DNA reads as TGTGCCAGCAGCTATTCCAGGCCGTCTAATGAAAAACTGTTTTTT. The chain employs TRBV12-3 or TRBV12-4 and TRBJ1-4; D unclear. This CDR3 has 15 residues. With 6 bases removed from V and 3 bases from J, the gap between germline ends came to 14 bases.

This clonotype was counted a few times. CDR3 sequence reads: CATSRVPSGLAKNIQYF. In DNA, the CDR3 is TGTGCCACCAGCAGGGTCCCTAGCGGACTCGCCAAAAACATTCAGTACTTC. The chain recombines TRBV15 with TRBJ2-4; 7 positions match TRBD2. The CDR3 loop spans 17 amino acids. Germline CDR1 LNHNV, CDR2 YYDKDF (reference sequence). With V trimmed by 3 bases and J by 1 base, 9 bases remained unmatched.

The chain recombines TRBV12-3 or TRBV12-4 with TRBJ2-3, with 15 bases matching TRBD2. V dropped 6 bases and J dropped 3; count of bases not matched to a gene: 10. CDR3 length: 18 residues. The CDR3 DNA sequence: TGTGCCAGCAGCAGCGGACTAGCGGGAGGGCCTATTACAGATACGCAGTATTTT. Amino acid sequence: CASSSGLAGGPITDTQYF.

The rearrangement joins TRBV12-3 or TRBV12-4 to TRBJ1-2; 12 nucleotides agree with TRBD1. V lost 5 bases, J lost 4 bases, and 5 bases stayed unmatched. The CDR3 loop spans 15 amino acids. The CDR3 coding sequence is TGTGCCAGCAGTGCCGGGACAGGGGGCACCTATGGCTACACCTTC. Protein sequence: CASSAGTGGTYGYTF.